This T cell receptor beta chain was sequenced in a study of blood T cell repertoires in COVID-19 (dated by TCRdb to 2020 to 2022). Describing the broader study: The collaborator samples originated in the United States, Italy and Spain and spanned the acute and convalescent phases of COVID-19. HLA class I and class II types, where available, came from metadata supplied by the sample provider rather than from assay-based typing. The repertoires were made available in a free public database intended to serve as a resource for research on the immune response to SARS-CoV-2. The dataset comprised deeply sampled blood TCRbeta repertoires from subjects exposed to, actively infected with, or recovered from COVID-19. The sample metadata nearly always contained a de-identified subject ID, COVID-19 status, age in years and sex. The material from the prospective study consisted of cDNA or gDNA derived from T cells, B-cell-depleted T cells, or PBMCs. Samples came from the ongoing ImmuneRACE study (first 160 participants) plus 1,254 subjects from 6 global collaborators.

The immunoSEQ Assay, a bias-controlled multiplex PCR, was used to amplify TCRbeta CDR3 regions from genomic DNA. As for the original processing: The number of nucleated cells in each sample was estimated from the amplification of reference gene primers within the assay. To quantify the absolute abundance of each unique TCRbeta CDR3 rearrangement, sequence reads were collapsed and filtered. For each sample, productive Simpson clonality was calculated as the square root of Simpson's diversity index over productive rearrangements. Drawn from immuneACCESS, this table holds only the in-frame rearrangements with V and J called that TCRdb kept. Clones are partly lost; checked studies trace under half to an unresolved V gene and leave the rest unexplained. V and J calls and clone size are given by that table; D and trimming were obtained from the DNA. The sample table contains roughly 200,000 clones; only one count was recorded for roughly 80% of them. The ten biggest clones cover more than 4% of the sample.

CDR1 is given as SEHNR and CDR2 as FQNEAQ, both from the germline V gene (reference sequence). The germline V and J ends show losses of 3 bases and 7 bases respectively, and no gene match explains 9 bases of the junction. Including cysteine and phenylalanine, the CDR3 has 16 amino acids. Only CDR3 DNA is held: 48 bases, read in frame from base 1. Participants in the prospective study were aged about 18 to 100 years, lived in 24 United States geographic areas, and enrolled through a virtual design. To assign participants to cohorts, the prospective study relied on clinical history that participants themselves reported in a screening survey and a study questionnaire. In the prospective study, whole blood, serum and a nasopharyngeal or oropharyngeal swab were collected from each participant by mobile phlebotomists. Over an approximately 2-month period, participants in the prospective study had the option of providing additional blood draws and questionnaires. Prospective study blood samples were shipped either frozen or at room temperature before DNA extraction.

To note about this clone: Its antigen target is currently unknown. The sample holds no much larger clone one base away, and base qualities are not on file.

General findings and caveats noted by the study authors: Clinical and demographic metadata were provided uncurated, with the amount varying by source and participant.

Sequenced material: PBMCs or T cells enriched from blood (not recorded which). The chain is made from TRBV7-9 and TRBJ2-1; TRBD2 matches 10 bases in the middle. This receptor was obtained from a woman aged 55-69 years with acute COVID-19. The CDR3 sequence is CASSFTRAGGRNEQFF. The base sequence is TGTGCCAGCAGCTTTACCCGAGCGGGGGGGAGGAATGAGCAGTTCTTC.